This T cell receptor beta chain was identified during a study of CD8 T cells in ankylosing spondylitis. Libraries of TCR beta came from quantitative 5'-RACE with molecular barcodes. Each CDR3 protein gets one entry after TCRdb re-called the 5' RACE reads with MiXCR. The table has roughly 670,000 distinct CDR3 sequences, 15% to 20% seen once; the top ten hold approximately 18%. For this clonotype: What it binds is unknown.

CDR1 and CDR2 (germline): LGHDT, YNNKEL (reference sequence). This CDR3 contains 19 residues. V was shortened by 2 bases and J by 0 bases, with 20 bases between the two germline ends. Broader study findings: A TCR beta motif of about 8 highly homologous variants appeared characteristic of ankylosing spondylitis blood. Reactive arthritis synovial fluid and blood were previously reported to contain some motif variants. The authors reported significant enrichment of disease-linked clones in matched ankylosing spondylitis synovial fluid. Disease-linked clones bore a CD8+ phenotype and were relatively rare in peripheral blood.

Material: blood, either unsorted or a sorted T cell fraction (not recorded which). The chain carries TRBV3-1 and TRBJ2-1; D is unresolved. The TCR comes from a male donor with ankylosing spondylitis. CDR3 protein: CASSQRRKTQVSSYNEQFF. In nucleotides, the CDR3 is TGTGCCAGCAGCCAAAGGCGGAAAACACAAGTTAGCTCCTACAATGAGCAGTTCTTC.